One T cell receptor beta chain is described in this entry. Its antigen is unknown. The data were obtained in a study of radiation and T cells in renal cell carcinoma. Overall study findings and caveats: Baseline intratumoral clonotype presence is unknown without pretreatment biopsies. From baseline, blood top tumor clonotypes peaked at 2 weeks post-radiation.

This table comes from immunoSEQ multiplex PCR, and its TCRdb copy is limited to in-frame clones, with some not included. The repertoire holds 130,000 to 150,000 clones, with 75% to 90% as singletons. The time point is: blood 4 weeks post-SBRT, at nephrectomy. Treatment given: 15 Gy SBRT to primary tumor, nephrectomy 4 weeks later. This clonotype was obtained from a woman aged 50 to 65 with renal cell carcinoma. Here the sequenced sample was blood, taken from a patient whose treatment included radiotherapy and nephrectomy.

The CDR3 loop reads CAIQIPETGCKAGELFF. DNA of the CDR3: TGTGCCATCCAGATCCCTGAGACAGGGTGCAAGGCCGGGGAGCTGTTTTTT. The chain has TRBV5-3 and TRBJ2-2, with TRBD1 matching 7 bases. TRBV5-3 is treated as an ORF (open reading frame) with a function not yet certain. This CDR3 is built from 17 residues. V dropped 9 bases and J dropped 6; count of bases not matched to a gene: 20.